The 10 T cell receptor beta chains listed next were all sequenced from one sample in a study of vaccination and CD4 T cells after COVID-19. Sequenced with the Oncomine TCR Beta short-read assay was DNA taken from cultured CD4+ T cells. TCRdb re-derived calls from the PCR reads in MiXCR, one entry per CDR3 protein. The sample shows about 20,000 distinct CDR3 sequences, 40% to 55% of them seen only once. No cognate antigen is known for these TCRs. Documented treatment: roughly 11-day PBMC culture with coronavirus spike peptide pools or control peptides (ViraFEST assay). The sequences come from CD4+ T cells from blood, cultured in vitro, collected after SARS-CoV-2 vaccination. These receptors originate from a human donor who had recovered from COVID-19.

In its sample, this clonotype was seen once. The gene calls are TRBV11-2 and TRBJ2-5; tentatively, D is TRBD2 (7 bases). The CDR3 covers 17 residues. The ends were cut back, 1 base at V and 2 bases at J, with 17 bases in the middle. The germline gives CDR1 SGHAT, CDR2 FQNNGV. The CDR3 coding sequence is TGTGCCAGCAGCTTAGTAGGGGCGGGGGCTCCACAAGAGACCCAGTACTTC. Translated, it gives CASSLVGAGAPQETQYF.

V and J are TRBV20-1 and TRBJ1-1; D ambiguous. Germline V lookup: CDR1 DFQATT, CDR2 SNEGSKA (reference sequence). The CDR3 consists of 13 residues. V lost 6 bases and J 2 bases, leaving 13 bases between the germline ends. The CDR3 here is CSAPKSGNTEAFF. The CDR3 bases are TGCAGTGCCCCTAAGAGTGGAAACACTGAAGCTTTCTTT.

The rearrangement uses TRBV19 and TRBJ2-7, with D tentatively TRBD1 (6 bases). CDR1 is LNHDA, CDR2 SQIVND, per germline (reference sequence). Trimming stripped 5 bases from V and 3 bases from J, with 17 bases between. The CDR3 contains 15 residues. CDR3 DNA: TGTGCCAGTAGTCATAGAAAGGACAGCTTCTACGAGCAGTACTTC. Protein: CASSHRKDSFYEQYF. The variable domain in full, with the rest retrieved from reference TRBV19 and TRBJ2-7, is DGGITQSPKYLFRKEGQNVTLSCEQNLNHDAMYWYRQDPGQGLRLIYYSQIVNDFQKGDIAEGYSVSREKKESFPLTVTSAQKNPTAFYLCASSHRKDSFYEQYFGPGTRLTVT.

V is TRBV7-2 and J is TRBJ1-1; D is possibly TRBD1 (6 bases). CDR3 size: 15 residues. CDR1 and CDR2 from the germline V gene are SGHTA and FQGNSA. The V end was cut by 5 bases, the J end by 2 bases, with 15 bases between. The CDR3 bases are TGTGCCAGCAGCCTTTACAGGGCCACTAACACTGAAGCTTTCTTT. The encoded protein is CASSLYRATNTEAFF.

The table lists this clonotype with a few counts. The rearrangement links TRBV20-1 to TRBJ1-2; TRBD1 agrees at 10 bases. Per the germline V gene, CDR1 is DFQATT and CDR2 is SNEGSKA (reference sequence). The CDR3 totals 14 residues. Trimming cost V 6 bases and J 2 bases; bases outside gene matches: 6. The DNA for the CDR3 is TGCAGTGCCCAGGACAGGGGGACGAACTATGGCTACACCTTC. Translating it yields CSAQDRGTNYGYTF.

This clonotype was counted between two and nine times. The V gene is TRBV15, the J gene TRBJ1-1, with 7 bases that match TRBD1. The CDR3 runs to 15 residues. The germline V gene encodes CDR1 LNHNV and CDR2 YYDKDF (reference sequence). J was trimmed by 4 bases and V by 7 bases; bases with no gene match: 12. The CDR3: CATNQKTTGATEAFF. CDR3 bases: TGTGCCACCAACCAGAAAACTACAGGGGCCACTGAAGCTTTCTTT.

The chain's CDR3 is CSARDRVRGDSSEAFF. As DNA, the CDR3 is TGCAGTGCTAGAGATCGTGTTCGGGGGGATAGCTCTGAAGCTTTCTTT. The chain joins TRBV20-1 to TRBJ1-1, with D possibly matching TRBD1 (5 bases). Germline-derived CDR1 and CDR2 are DFQATT and SNEGSKA (reference sequence). V lost 0 bases and J 6 bases, leaving 20 bases between the germline ends. The CDR3 consists of 16 residues.

This rearrangement joins TRBV2 to TRBJ1-2; 7 nucleotides align to TRBD1. Germline lookup yields CDR1 SNHLY and CDR2 FYNNEI. The CDR3 runs 16 residues. Trimming at V came to 2 bases and at J to 8 bases, leaving 14 bases not matched to a gene. The CDR3 coding sequence is TGTGCCAGCAGTGAAATTGGCACAGGGGTGACGGTCGGCTACACCTTC. This translates into CASSEIGTGVTVGYTF.

This clonotype turned up a few times. The J gene is TRBJ2-2, the V gene TRBV24-1, with 7 bases identical to TRBD2. Looked up from germline, CDR1 is KGHDR and CDR2 is SFDVKD. The CDR3 is made up of 13 amino acids. Trimming cost V 9 bases and J 0 bases; bases outside gene matches: 0. CDR3 sequence (DNA): TGTGCCACCCGGGGGGCGAACACCGGGGAGCTGTTTTTT. This translates into CATRGANTGELFF.

Regarding this clonotype: The junction differs from germline at one of its ends, possibly a read error. This rearrangement joins TRBV27 to TRBJ1-2; 7 bases fit TRBD1. The CDR3 covers 15 residues. Germline CDR1 reads MNHEY; CDR2 reads SMNVEV (reference sequence). The CDR3 reads CASILSWTGGGGYTF. CDR3 sequence (DNA): TGTGCCAGCATTTTATCGTGGACCGGAGGGGGCGGCTACACCTTC.